This T cell receptor (beta chain) stems from a study of CD8 T cells in ankylosing spondylitis. Study-level points and caveats: Reported data indicate significant enrichment of disease-linked clones within matched ankylosing spondylitis synovial fluid. A TCR beta motif of 8 or 9 highly homologous variants appeared characteristic of ankylosing spondylitis blood.

MiXCR, run by TCRdb on the 5' RACE reads, gives a single entry per CDR3 protein. The profile shows about 280,000 distinct CDR3 sequences, around 20% of them singletons. This CDR3 region has 14 residues. Trimming removed 4 bases at V and 5 bases at J, with 10 bases between. Germline CDR1 reads KGHDR; CDR2 reads SFDVKD. This clonotype was detected only a few times. Its antigen remains unknown. Input material: blood, either unsorted or a sorted T cell fraction (not recorded which). This TCR derives from a male donor with ankylosing spondylitis or in good health (not recorded which). The chain is built from TRBV24-1 and TRBJ2-2, with D possibly TRBD1 on 6 matching bases. The DNA for the CDR3 is TGTGCCACCAGTGACTACAGGGTGACCGGGGAGCTGTTTTTT. Protein: CATSDYRVTGELFF.